These 20 T cell receptor beta chains were all obtained from the same sample, sequenced in a study of human T cells and chemical hapten exposure. Via MiXCR, TCRdb re-called the RACE reads, giving one row per CDR3 protein. The table includes some 200,000 distinct CDR3 sequences, almost 30% detected once. This sample's time point: pre-sensitization, week 0. Treatment described: therapeutic diphenylcyclopropenone sensitization with weekly scalp DPC. Material: whole blood, obtained in connection with sensitization to the hapten diphenylcyclopropenone (DPC). These receptors all come from a woman aged 25 to 39 with alopecia areata. Some clones in this sample may be carry-over from other donors' samples.

This clonotype was counted a few times. The chain links TRBV9 to TRBJ2-1; 7 nucleotides line up with TRBD2. Germline trimming cut 3 bases from V and 2 bases from J; bases unmatched to any gene: 2. This CDR3 comprises 14 residues. Germline CDR1 SGDLS, CDR2 YYNGEE. CDR3 residues: CASSDGTTYNEQFF. As DNA, the CDR3 is TGTGCCAGCAGCGACGGGACTACCTACAATGAGCAGTTCTTC.

In its sample, this clonotype was seen a few times. The CDR3 DNA sequence: TGCGCCAGCAGCTTGGCTGGGTCGGGCACCGGGGAGCTGTTTTTT. Translated: CASSLAGSGTGELFF. The rearrangement joins TRBV5-1 to TRBJ2-2, with D hard to call. The CDR3 contains 15 residues. The germline V gene encodes CDR1 SGHRS and CDR2 YFSETQ. Trimming pared 0 bases from V and 4 bases from J, leaving 10 bases between.

The V call is TRBV20-1, the J call TRBJ2-3; D is unclear. Per germline, CDR1 DFQATT and CDR2 SNEGSKA (reference sequence). V was cut by 3 bases and J by 0 bases, with 10 bases left in between. The CDR3 spans 14 residues. CDR3 nucleotide sequence: TGCAGTGCTAGGGAAGTTACTAGCACAGATACGCAGTATTTT. Its translation is CSAREVTSTDTQYF.

V usage is TRBV7-2 and J usage is TRBJ1-1; 7 bases line up with TRBD1. The CDR3 sequence is 13 residues long. Germline-derived CDR1 and CDR2 are SGHTA and FQGNSA. The junction had 9 bases not matched to a gene; V was cut back by 4 bases and J by 10 bases. CDR3 bases: TGTGCCAGCAGCTCCAGGCAAGGGGGCTCAGCTTTCTTT. Protein sequence: CASSSRQGGSAFF. The entire variable domain, with the rest obtained from reference TRBV7-2 and TRBJ1-1, is as follows: GAGVSQSPSNKVTEKGKDVELRCDPISGHTALYWYRQSLGQGLEFLIYFQGNSAPDKSGLPSDRFSAERTGGSVSTLTIQRTQQEDSAVYLCASSSRQGGSAFFGQGTRLTVV.

The chain joins TRBV27 to TRBJ2-3; D remains unclear. Trimming cost V 5 bases and J 1 base, with 16 bases left between them. The CDR3 loop spans 16 amino acids. CDR1 and CDR2 from the germline V gene are MNHEY and SMNVEV (reference sequence). CDR3 nucleotide sequence: TGTGCCAGCAGTGGCTTACTACCCGAAGGCACAGATACGCAGTATTTT. It is translated as CASSGLLPEGTDTQYF.

The chain combines TRBV5-1 with TRBJ1-6; no clear D gene. CDR3 length: 15 residues. V was trimmed by 0 bases and J by 7 bases, leaving 11 bases between them. CDR1 SGHRS and CDR2 YFSETQ come from the germline V gene. In nucleotides, the CDR3 is TGCGCCAGCAGCTTGGGGATGCCGGGGAATTCACCCCTCCACTTT. Its translation is CASSLGMPGNSPLHF.

The chain employs TRBV20-1 and TRBJ2-1; 8 bases match TRBD2. This CDR3 contains 15 residues. Germline CDR1 and CDR2: DFQATT and SNEGSKA (reference sequence). After removal of 3 bases from V and 5 bases from J, the junction contained 9 bases not matched to a gene. Here the CDR3 DNA reads TGCAGTGCTAGTGGGGGGGCGGGAGGTAACAATGAGCAGTTCTTC. Amino acid sequence: CSASGGAGGNNEQFF.

This clonotype appeared a few times. The chain is built from TRBV28 and TRBJ2-3; 7 bases match TRBD2. The CDR3 consists of 15 residues. After removal of 2 bases from V and 7 bases from J, the junction contained 9 bases not matched to a gene. Germline CDR1 reads MDHEN; CDR2 reads SYDVKM. The CDR3 spells CASSLAGTTIHTQYF. The CDR3 nucleotides read TGTGCCAGCAGTTTAGCCGGGACTACCATACATACGCAGTATTTT.

This rearrangement joins TRBV28 to TRBJ1-2; tentative D call: TRBD1 (6 bases). The CDR3 runs 15 residues. V lost 10 bases and J 1 base, leaving 19 bases between the germline ends. Looked up from germline, CDR1 is MDHEN and CDR2 is SYDVKM. This chain's CDR3 is CATSRGGPINYGYTF. For the CDR3, the DNA is TGTGCCACCTCACGAGGGGGGCCGATTAACTATGGCTACACCTTC.

V and J are TRBV28 and TRBJ2-7, with D unresolved. Per the germline V gene, CDR1 is MDHEN and CDR2 is SYDVKM. The CDR3 is made up of 14 amino acids. V lost 2 bases and J 0 bases, leaving 8 bases between the germline ends. The CDR3 nucleotides are TGTGCCAGCAGTTTACCCCAAAGCTCCTACGAGCAGTACTTC. Encoded protein: CASSLPQSSYEQYF.

This clonotype was counted a few times. V usage is TRBV19 and J usage is TRBJ1-5, with 7 positions matching TRBD1. Germline V gene data show CDR1 as LNHDA and CDR2 as SQIVND (reference sequence). V lost 5 bases and J lost 3; bases outside the gene matches: 10. The CDR3 is 16 residues long. In DNA, the CDR3 is TGTGCCAGTAGTGCCCCGACAGGGAGCCTCAATCAGCCCCAGCATTTT. Protein sequence: CASSAPTGSLNQPQHF.

Only a few counts were recorded for this clonotype. The chain has TRBV2 and TRBJ1-5; 8 bases agree with TRBD1. The ends lost 6 bases at V and 7 bases at J; junction bases unmatched: 5. Germline V lookup: CDR1 SNHLY, CDR2 FYNNEI. This CDR3 has 13 amino acids. CDR3 sequence: CASRETGGQPQHF. The CDR3 nucleotides are TGTGCCAGCAGGGAAACAGGGGGACAGCCCCAGCATTTT.

The J gene is TRBJ2-3, the V gene TRBV9, with 10 bases identical to TRBD1. The germline gives CDR1 SGDLS, CDR2 YYNGEE. CDR3 length: 16 residues. The V gene end was trimmed by 2 bases and the J gene end by 4 bases; junction bases not matched to a gene: 7. This CDR3 reads CASSVTGTGVSDTQYF. DNA of the CDR3: TGTGCCAGCAGCGTTACCGGGACAGGGGTGTCAGATACGCAGTATTTT.

The rearrangement joins TRBV7-2 to TRBJ2-1; D not certain. V lost 5 bases and J 4 bases, leaving 15 bases between the germline ends. Germline V gene data show CDR1 as SGHTA and CDR2 as FQGNSA. The CDR3 covers 15 residues. The CDR3 spells CASSPPPVGYNEQFF. In DNA form, the CDR3 reads TGTGCCAGCAGCCCCCCCCCGGTGGGGTACAATGAGCAGTTCTTC.

This clonotype has only a few counts. This rearrangement joins TRBV6-2 or TRBV6-3 to TRBJ2-1; no definite D call. Per germline, CDR1 MNHEY and CDR2 SVGEGT. CDR3 length equals 11 residues. V lost 0 bases, J lost 9 bases, and 3 bases lay in between. CDR3 DNA: TGTGCCAGCAGTTACTCTAGTGAGCAGTTCTTC. The encoded protein is CASSYSSEQFF.

The genes are TRBV29-1 and TRBJ1-1; D is ambiguous. The CDR3 length is 11 residues. The V gene's germline CDR1 is SQVTM and CDR2 ANQGSEA. Trimming took off 0 bases at V and 6 bases at J, with 5 bases between the two ends. CDR3 nucleotide sequence: TGCAGCGTTGAAGACGGGGCTGAAGCTTTCTTT. Its translation is CSVEDGAEAFF.

The V call is TRBV29-1, the J call TRBJ2-1, with 9 bases fitting TRBD2. Germline CDR1 is SQVTM and CDR2 is ANQGSEA. The CDR3 contains 13 residues. With V trimmed by 5 bases and J by 7 bases, 6 bases remained unmatched. CDR3 nucleotides: TGCAGCGTTTCCCCACTAGCGGGTAATGAGCAGTTCTTC. Translation: CSVSPLAGNEQFF.

The chain employs TRBV6-4 and TRBJ2-3, with a weak D call TRBD2 (5 bases). Trimming removed 9 bases from V and 0 bases from J, with 13 bases in between. CDR1 and CDR2 from the germline V gene are MRHNA and SNTAGT. This CDR3 comprises 14 residues. The CDR3 nucleotides read TGTGCCAGGGACGAGGACTCTAGCACAGATACGCAGTATTTT. This sequence encodes CARDEDSSTDTQYF.

V and J are TRBV27 and TRBJ2-7, with D unresolved. This CDR3 contains 14 residues. Trimming took off 8 bases at V and 2 bases at J, with 16 bases between the two ends. The germline V gene has CDR1 MNHEY and CDR2 SMNVEV (reference sequence). The CDR3 region has the DNA TGTGCCAGCCGGTTGAGCAGTGCCGCCTACGAGCAGTACTTC. It yields the protein CASRLSSAAYEQYF.

This clonotype came up a few times. The CDR3 region has the DNA TGTGCCAGCAGTCGGGACGGATTTAATGAAAAACTGTTTTTT. Amino acid sequence: CASSRDGFNEKLFF. The J gene is TRBJ1-4, the V gene TRBV12-3 or TRBV12-4; possible D gene TRBD1, 5 bases. V lost 5 bases, J lost 4 bases, and 11 bases lay in between. This CDR3 has 14 amino acids.